This TCR beta chain was sequenced during a study of T-cell memory formation after mild COVID-19. About the study: Largely donor-specific TCR clusters were found.

CDR1 and CDR2 (germline): ENHRY, SYGVKD. The length of the CDR3 is 14 residues. J lost 3 bases, V lost 5 bases, and 3 bases had no gene match. This clonotype has just a few counts. TCRdb re-called the 5' RACE reads with MiXCR, one entry per CDR3 protein. The data contain about 290,000 distinct CDR3 sequences, more than 15% of them singletons. The origin of this receptor is a man younger than 35 who had mild COVID-19 (a few samples of this study predate the infection). Cell type and time point are not known. The sample comprised PBMCs or a T cell subset sorted from them (not recorded which). The chain employs TRBV10-3 and TRBJ2-7; TRBD1 aligns across 11 bases. This CDR3 reads CAISPGQGGYEQYF. The CDR3 region has the DNA TGTGCCATCAGTCCGGGACAGGGGGGCTACGAGCAGTACTTC.